This entry lists 31 T cell receptor beta chains sequenced from one sample in a study of cytomegalovirus exposure and HLA in healthy donors. A multiplex PCR was run with 60 Vbeta primers and 13 Jbeta primers. Sequenced by immunoSEQ multiplex PCR; TCRdb stores in-frame clones only, minus some. The data hold approximately 120,000 clones, with approximately 76% observed a single time. The source material was PBMCs. The source is a woman aged 45-65 years in good health and CMV-seropositive.

The chain is built from TRBV2 and TRBJ2-5, with 7 bases lining up with TRBD1. CDR3 size: 14 residues. CDR1 is SNHLY and CDR2 is FYNNEI in the germline V gene. The V and J ends lost 6 bases and 1 base, in that order; junction bases with no gene match: 5. CDR3 nucleotide sequence: TGTGCCAGCAGCCCCGACAGGGCCCAAGAGACCCAGTACTTC. Translation gives CASSPDRAQETQYF.

This chain links TRBV7-6 with TRBJ1-2; D call uncertain. The V gene lost 4 bases and the J gene lost 11 bases, with 14 bases spanning the gap. CDR3 length equals 12 residues. Germline lookup yields CDR1 SGHVS and CDR2 FNYEAQ. The CDR3 region is CASSSDTRGYTF. The CDR3 bases are TGTGCCAGCAGCTCAGACACGCGCGGGTACACCTTC. Complete variable domain (other parts from reference TRBV7-6 and TRBJ1-2): GAGVSQSPRYKVTKRGQDVALRCDPISGHVSLYWYRQALGQGPEFLTYFNYEAQQDKSGLPNDRFSAERPEGSISTLTIQRTEQRDSAMYRCASSSDTRGYTFGSGTRLTVV.

This clone occurred once. Different DNA sequences within this sample yield the same CDR3. The chain is built from TRBV25-1 and TRBJ2-7; no clear D gene. Germline-derived CDR1 and CDR2 are MGHDK and SYGVNS. The CDR3 loop spans 11 amino acids. Between the trimmed V and J ends, which lost 6 bases and 3 bases, there was a span of 6 bases. DNA of the CDR3: TGTGCCAGCAGCCGCGGCTACGAGCAGTACTTC. Its translation: CASSRGYEQYF.

The chain recombines TRBV4-1 with TRBJ2-2, with 10 bases lining up with TRBD1. CDR3 length equals 16 residues. With 0 bases clipped from V and 3 bases from J, the junction kept 1 base outside the gene matches. Germline CDR1 MGHRA, CDR2 YSYEKL. The CDR3 reads CASSQEGTGDTGELFF. CDR3 nucleotides: TGCGCCAGCAGCCAAGAAGGGACAGGGGACACCGGGGAGCTGTTTTTT.

This clone is a singleton in its sample. The chain joins TRBV18 to TRBJ2-3; D not certain. V was shortened by 3 bases and J by 4 bases, with 8 bases between the two germline ends. From germline, CDR1 is KGHSH and CDR2 LQKENI. The CDR3 spans 13 residues. Here the CDR3 reads CASSPTRADTQYF. For the CDR3, the DNA is TGTGCCAGCTCACCCACCCGGGCAGATACGCAGTATTTT.

The rearrangement links TRBV29-1 to TRBJ2-7, with 12 bases aligning to TRBD2. The CDR3 has 14 amino acids. V shed 4 bases, J shed 6 bases, and the junction held 7 bases outside the gene matches. Germline V gives CDR1 SQVTM, CDR2 ANQGSEA. This chain's CDR3 is CSVARLAGDAEQYF. The CDR3 nucleotides are TGCAGCGTTGCGCGACTAGCGGGAGATGCCGAGCAGTACTTC.

This chain connects TRBV13 to TRBJ2-2; 7 nucleotides match TRBD1. CDR3 length: 15 amino acids. The germline V gene has CDR1 PRHDT and CDR2 FYEKMQ (reference sequence). V trimming: 5 bases; J trimming: 5 bases; junction bases outside the gene matches: 8. The CDR3 nucleotides are TGTGCCAGCAGCCGCCTAGGGGGCGGAACCGGGGAGCTGTTTTTT. It is translated as CASSRLGGGTGELFF. The whole variable domain, remainder taken from reference TRBV13 and TRBJ2-2, is AAGVIQSPRHLIKEKRETATLKCYPIPRHDTVYWYQQGPGQDPQFLISFYEKMQSDKGSIPDRFSAQQFSDYHSELNMSSLELGDSALYFCASSRLGGGTGELFFGEGSRLTVL.

This rearrangement joins TRBV21-1 to TRBJ2-1; the table's D call of TRBD1 was not tested on the DNA. TRBV21-1 is assigned pseudogene status. This CDR3 is built from 16 residues. Here the CDR3 reads CASSTPTGRSYNEQFF. The CDR3 DNA sequence: TGTGCCAGCAGCACCCCGACAGGGAGGTCCTACAATGAGCAGTTCTTC.

This rearrangement joins TRBV23-1 to TRBJ2-7; 8 nucleotides agree with TRBD1. TRBV23-1 qualifies as an ORF whose function is uncertain. The junction had 12 bases not matched to a gene; V was cut back by 4 bases and J by 10 bases. CDR3 length equals 14 residues. The CDR3, as DNA: TGCGCCAGCAGTCTTGGACAGGGCCCCCCGGGACAGTACTTC. Translating it yields CASSLGQGPPGQYF.

V is TRBV9 and J is TRBJ2-7, with TRBD2 as a possible D gene (6 bases). V was pared by 4 bases and J by 0 bases, with 11 bases between. CDR1 and CDR2 from the germline V gene are SGDLS and YYNGEE. The CDR3 is 14 residues long. CDR3 coding DNA: TGTGCCAGCAGCCGTAGCGGTAGCTCCTACGAGCAGTACTTC. It encodes CASSRSGSSYEQYF. The variable domain in full, with the rest retrieved from reference TRBV9 and TRBJ2-7, is DSGVTQTPKHLITATGQRVTLRCSPRSGDLSVYWYQQSLDQGLQFLIQYYNGEERAKGNILERFSAQQFPDLHSELNLSSLELGDSALYFCASSRSGSSYEQYFGPGTRLTVT.

The J gene is TRBJ1-5, the V gene TRBV19; 7 bases agree with TRBD1. J gave up 1 base and V 5 bases, and 23 bases lay outside the gene matches. CDR3 size: 21 residues. Germline V gene sequence: CDR1 LNHDA, CDR2 SQIVND (reference sequence). The CDR3 DNA sequence: TGTGCCAGTAGTCAACTGACCGGACAGGCGACCCGAGGGTTAAGCAATCAGCCCCAGCATTTT. Translation: CASSQLTGQATRGLSNQPQHF. The variable domain in full, completed from reference TRBV19 and TRBJ1-5, reads DGGITQSPKYLFRKEGQNVTLSCEQNLNHDAMYWYRQDPGQGLRLIYYSQIVNDFQKGDIAEGYSVSREKKESFPLTVTSAQKNPTAFYLCASSQLTGQATRGLSNQPQHFGDGTRLSIL.

The genes are TRBV19 and TRBJ2-7; 8 positions match TRBD1. Germline CDR1 LNHDA, CDR2 SQIVND (reference sequence). The CDR3 is 13 amino acids. The V and J ends lost 9 bases and 2 bases, in that order; junction bases with no gene match: 6. The CDR3 region has the DNA TGTGCCAGAAACAGGGGGTATCCCTACGAGCAGTACTTC. It is translated as CARNRGYPYEQYF.

CDR3 amino acids: CASSLGRGGFTDTQYF. CDR3 nucleotides: TGCGCCAGCAGCTTAGGGCGGGGGGGCTTCACAGATACGCAGTATTTT. J is TRBJ2-3 and V is TRBV5-1, with 9 bases identical to TRBD2. The CDR3 totals 16 residues. Per germline, CDR1 SGHRS and CDR2 YFSETQ. The V gene end was trimmed by 2 bases and the J gene end by 2 bases; junction bases not matched to a gene: 6.

This rearrangement joins TRBV5-1 to TRBJ2-7; 7 bases are a match to TRBD1. In germline, CDR1 is SGHRS, CDR2 YFSETQ. The V segment lost 4 bases and the J segment 6 bases; nucleotides outside the gene matches: 7. The CDR3 covers 13 residues. The CDR3 loop is CASSADRAGEQYF. Here the CDR3 DNA reads TGCGCCAGCAGCGCCGACAGGGCGGGCGAGCAGTACTTC.

This clone occurred once. CDR3 sequence: CASAGGLQGVTEAFF. As DNA, the CDR3 is TGTGCCAGCGCTGGGGGTCTTCAGGGGGTCACTGAAGCTTTCTTT. This chain connects TRBV6-6 to TRBJ1-1, with 7 bases identical to TRBD1. V shed 8 bases, J shed 4 bases, and the junction held 13 bases outside the gene matches. Germline CDR1 MNHNY, CDR2 SVGAGI (reference sequence). The CDR3 spans 15 residues.

This clone appeared once. This chain links TRBV27 with TRBJ1-1; weak D call: TRBD1 (6 bases). The CDR3 sequence is 15 residues long. Trimming shortened V by 2 bases and J by 1 base, and 11 bases separated the two germline ends. Germline assignment: CDR1 MNHEY and CDR2 SMNVEV (reference sequence). The CDR3 sequence: CASSLGGVGNTEAFF. The CDR3 bases are TGTGCCAGCAGTTTAGGGGGCGTGGGGAACACTGAAGCTTTCTTT.

There are a few counts of this clone. In DNA, the CDR3 is TGTGCCAGCAGCCCAGGACAGGGCGGCCATAATTCACCCCTCCACTTT. Residues: CASSPGQGGHNSPLHF. The chain is built from TRBV7-9 and TRBJ1-6, with 8 bases lining up with TRBD1. Germline V CDR1 and CDR2: SEHNR, FQNEAQ (reference sequence). The ends lost 5 bases at V and 5 bases at J; junction bases unmatched: 8. There are 16 residues in the CDR3.

V and J are TRBV29-1 and TRBJ1-1; tentative D call: TRBD1 (6 bases). There are 14 residues in the CDR3. Trimming left V 3 bases short and J 2 bases short, with 13 bases between. CDR1 is SQVTM, CDR2 ANQGSEA, per germline. CDR3 coding DNA: TGCAGCGTTGACCTGGCAGGGGACAACACTGAAGCTTTCTTT. It is translated as CSVDLAGDNTEAFF.

The V gene is TRBV6-5, the J gene TRBJ2-2; TRBD1 aligns across 9 bases. The germline V gene encodes CDR1 MNHEY and CDR2 SVGAGI. The ends lost 6 bases at V and 5 bases at J; junction bases unmatched: 7. This CDR3 has 15 residues. The CDR3 loop is CASSLTGGMTGELFF. CDR3 bases: TGTGCCAGCAGCCTGACAGGGGGGATGACCGGGGAGCTGTTTTTT.

The chain carries TRBV7-2 and TRBJ2-7, with D tentatively TRBD2 (6 bases). The V end lost 1 base, the J end lost 2 bases, and 15 bases lay between the germline ends. CDR1 and CDR2 from the germline V gene are SGHTA and FQGNSA. There are 16 residues in the CDR3. CDR3 region: CASSLVSGPWAYEQYF. The CDR3 DNA sequence: TGTGCCAGCAGCTTAGTTAGCGGCCCCTGGGCCTACGAGCAGTACTTC.

The chain recombines TRBV7-9 with TRBJ2-3; D is unclear. With 11 bases removed from V and 6 bases from J, the gap between germline ends came to 12 bases. Germline CDR1 SEHNR, CDR2 FQNEAQ (reference sequence). This CDR3 has 11 amino acids. The CDR3 nucleotides are TGTGCCGCCTCACAGCTGGATACGCAGTATTTT. Its protein product is CAASQLDTQYF.

This rearrangement joins TRBV14 to TRBJ1-1; 7 bases are shared with TRBD1. In germline, CDR1 is SGHDN, CDR2 FVKESK. The CDR3 sequence is 13 residues long. Trimming cost V 3 bases and J 7 bases; bases outside gene matches: 5. The CDR3 loop reads CASSQSPGGEAFF. The CDR3 DNA reads TGTGCCAGCAGCCAGAGCCCAGGGGGTGAAGCTTTCTTT. Using reference TRBV14 and TRBJ1-1 for the parts outside the CDR3, the full variable domain is EAGVTQFPSHSVIEKGQTVTLRCDPISGHDNLYWYRRVMGKEIKFLLHFVKESKQDESGMPNNRFLAERTGGTYSTLKVQPAELEDSGVYFCASSQSPGGEAFFGQGTRLTVV.

The chain uses TRBV29-1 and TRBJ2-2; TRBD1 matches at 9 bases. Germline CDR1 SQVTM, CDR2 ANQGSEA. CDR3 length: 16 residues. The V and J ends lost 3 bases and 7 bases, in that order; junction bases with no gene match: 12. CDR3 sequence reads: CSVDPLDRGDGGELFF. Here the CDR3 DNA reads TGCAGCGTTGATCCCTTGGACAGGGGCGACGGCGGGGAGCTGTTTTTT.

A single count supports this clone. The V and J genes are TRBV7-3 and TRBJ2-1; TRBD2 might be the D (5 bases). Germline CDR1 and CDR2: SGHTA and FQGTGA. Between the trimmed V and J ends, which lost 5 bases and 9 bases, there was a span of 14 bases. The CDR3 has 13 residues. CDR3: CASSLLGGGEQFF. The CDR3 DNA reads as TGTGCCAGCAGCCTTCTGGGCGGAGGTGAGCAGTTCTTC.

This chain uses TRBV7-6 with TRBJ1-1, with D unresolved. The CDR3 sequence is 13 residues long. Deletions cut 6 bases from V and 1 base from J, with 9 bases between. Germline CDR1 and CDR2: SGHVS and FNYEAQ. The DNA for the CDR3 is TGTGCCAGCAGGGAGGGTGGGAACACTGAAGCTTTCTTT. This sequence encodes CASREGGNTEAFF.

The V call is TRBV7-2, the J call TRBJ2-3; D unclear. V gave up 2 bases and J gave up 2 bases, with 2 bases separating them. CDR3 length: 12 amino acids. CDR1 and CDR2 from the germline V gene are SGHTA and FQGNSA. The CDR3 is CASSLYTDTQYF. CDR3 nucleotide sequence: TGTGCCAGCAGCTTATACACAGATACGCAGTATTTT.

This clone was counted once. J is TRBJ1-1 and V is TRBV7-2; no clear D. Trimming took off 5 bases at V and 5 bases at J, with 6 bases between the two ends. Germline assignment: CDR1 SGHTA and CDR2 FQGNSA. This CDR3 is built from 11 residues. Here the CDR3 DNA reads TGTGCCAGCAGCCTTCTAACTGAAGCTTTCTTT. Protein sequence: CASSLLTEAFF.

The V call is TRBV5-6, the J call TRBJ2-3; D possibly corresponds to TRBD1 (6 bases). This CDR3 is 13 amino acids long. The germline V gene encodes CDR1 SGHDT and CDR2 YYEEEE. V shed 1 base and J shed 6 bases, with 9 bases lying between them. The CDR3 loop reads CASSLTGLDTQYF. The CDR3 DNA sequence: TGTGCCAGCAGCTTGACAGGGCTTGATACGCAGTATTTT.

The J gene is TRBJ2-5, the V gene TRBV4-2, with D unresolved. Germline CDR1 and CDR2: LGHNA and YNFKEQ. This CDR3 is built from 13 residues. V lost 1 base and J lost 5, with 8 bases in between. DNA of the CDR3: TGTGCCAGCAGCCAAGGGATGAGGGAGACCCAGTACTTC. Encoded protein: CASSQGMRETQYF.

The table lists this clone with a few counts. The rearrangement uses TRBV6-5 and TRBJ1-1; no clear D gene. CDR3 length equals 12 residues. Trimming took off 0 bases at V and 8 bases at J, with 7 bases between the two ends. Germline assignment: CDR1 MNHEY and CDR2 SVGAGI. The CDR3 spells CASSYSGREAFF. DNA for the CDR3: TGTGCCAGCAGTTACTCGGGCAGGGAAGCTTTCTTT.

This chain links TRBV25-1 with TRBJ1-1; 9 positions match TRBD1. The trim removed 8 bases at V and 4 bases at J, leaving 8 bases unmatched. Looked up from germline, CDR1 is MGHDK and CDR2 is SYGVNS. The CDR3 loop spans 14 amino acids. Written as DNA, the CDR3 is TGTGCCAGCCGGGGACAGGGTGAGGTCACTGAAGCTTTCTTT. Protein: CASRGQGEVTEAFF.